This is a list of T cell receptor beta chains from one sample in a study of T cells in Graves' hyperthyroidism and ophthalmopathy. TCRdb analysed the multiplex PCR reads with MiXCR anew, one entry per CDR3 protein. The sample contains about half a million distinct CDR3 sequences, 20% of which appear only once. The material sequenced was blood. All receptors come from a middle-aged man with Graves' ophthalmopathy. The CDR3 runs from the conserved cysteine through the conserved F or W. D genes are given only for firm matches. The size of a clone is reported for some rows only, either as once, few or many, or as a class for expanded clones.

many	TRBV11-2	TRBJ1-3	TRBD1	TGTGCCAGCAGCCCAACCCCGACAGGGGATGGAAACACCATATATTTT	CASSPTPTGDGNTIYF
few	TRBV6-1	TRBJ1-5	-	TGTGCCAGCAGTGAATGGGGGGTTAGTCAGCCCCAGCATTTT	CASSEWGVSQPQHF
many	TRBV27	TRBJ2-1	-	TGTGCCAGCAGTTTATCCACAGGGAGGTCCTACAATGAGCAGTTCTTC	CASSLSTGRSYNEQFF
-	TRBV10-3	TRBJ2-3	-	TGTGCCATCAGTGCCTGGGGAAAAGGCACAGATACGCAGTATTTT	CAISAWGKGTDTQYF
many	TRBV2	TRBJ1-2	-	TGTGCCAGCAGTGATTCAGAGAACTATGGCTACACCTTC	CASSDSENYGYTF
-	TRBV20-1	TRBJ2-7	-	TGCAGTGCTAGACCGACCCTCGAGCGCCACGAGCAGTACTTC	CSARPTLERHEQYF
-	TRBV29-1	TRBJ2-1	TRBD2	TGCAGCCCTAGCGGGGCCCCAGAGTTTGGCAATGGGCAGTTCTTC	CSPSGAPEFGNGQFF
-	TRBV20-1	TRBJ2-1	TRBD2	TGCAGTGCACCAAGGGGACTAGCGGGAGCAAATGAGCAGTTCTTC	CSAPRGLAGANEQFF
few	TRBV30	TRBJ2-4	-	TGTGCCTGGACCCCCCCGCGGCAGGAGATAGCCAAAAACATTCAGTACTTC	CAWTPPRQEIAKNIQYF
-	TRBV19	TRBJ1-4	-	TGTGCCAGTAGGGTTTCGGACAATCGAGGAGAAAAACTGTTTTTT	CASRVSDNRGEKLFF
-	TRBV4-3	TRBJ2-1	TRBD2	TGCGCCAGCAGCCAAAGCACTAGCGGAAACAATGAGCAGTTCTTC	CASSQSTSGNNEQFF
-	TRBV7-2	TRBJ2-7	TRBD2	TGTGCCAGCAGCTTAGCTGGGACTAGCGGGGGGTACGAGCAGTACTTC	CASSLAGTSGGYEQYF
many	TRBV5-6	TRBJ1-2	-	TGTGCCAGCAGCTCCCTAAGGGCAGGGACCTATGGCTACACCTTC	CASSSLRAGTYGYTF
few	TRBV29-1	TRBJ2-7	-	TGCAGCGTTGCTAAGCGGGTCTCCTACGAGCAGTACTTC	CSVAKRVSYEQYF
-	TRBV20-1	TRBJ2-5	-	TGCAGTGCTGTGAGGGGCGGAGAGACCCAGTACTTC	CSAVRGGETQYF
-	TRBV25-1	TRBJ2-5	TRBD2	TGTGCCAGCAGTGAATTCGGGCTAGCGGAGGAGACCCAGTACTTC	CASSEFGLAEETQYF
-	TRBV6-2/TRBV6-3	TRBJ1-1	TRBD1	TGTGCCAGCACCCAACTAACAGGGGTGAACACTGAAGCTTTCTTT	CASTQLTGVNTEAFF
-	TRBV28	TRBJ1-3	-	TGTGCCAGCAGTTTAGGTGGTGACTCTGGAAACACCATATATTTT	CASSLGGDSGNTIYF
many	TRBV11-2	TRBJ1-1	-	TGTGCCAGCAGCTGGCAGAACACTGAAGCTTTCTTT	CASSWQNTEAFF
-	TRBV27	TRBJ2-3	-	TGTGCCAGCAGTTTATTTCCCTCGACAGATACGCAGTATTTT	CASSLFPSTDTQYF
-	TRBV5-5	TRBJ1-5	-	TGTGCCAGCAGCCCCTCCCCCGGGGATAGCAATCAGCCCCAGCATTTT	CASSPSPGDSNQPQHF
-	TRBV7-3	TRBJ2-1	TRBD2	TGTGCCAGCAGCCCAATTCCCCTAGCGGGGGGTTCGGGGGAGCAGTTCTTC	CASSPIPLAGGSGEQFF
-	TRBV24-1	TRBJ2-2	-	TGTGCCACCAGTGAGATCACCGGGGAGCTGTTTTTT	CATSEITGELFF
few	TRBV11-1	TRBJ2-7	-	TGTGCCACCCTCCCGGGATCCTCCTACGAGCAGTACTTC	CATLPGSSYEQYF
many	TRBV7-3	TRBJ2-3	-	TGTGCCAGCAGCTCGAGCGGCGGCGGGGATACGCAGTATTTT	CASSSSGGGDTQYF
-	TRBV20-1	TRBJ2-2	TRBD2	TGCAGTGCCGTTTCGACTAGCGGGGGGCCGAGCACCGGGGAGCTGTTTTTT	CSAVSTSGGPSTGELFF
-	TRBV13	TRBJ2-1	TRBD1	TGTGCCAGCAGCTTAGATGGACAGGGATTTGGTGAGCAGTTCTTC	CASSLDGQGFGEQFF
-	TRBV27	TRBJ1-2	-	TGTGCCATCTGGACTGCCCGAGGCTACACCTTC	CAIWTARGYTF
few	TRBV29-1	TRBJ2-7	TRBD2	TGCAGCGTTGGGTGGCGGGGGGCCTACGAGCAGTACTTC	CSVGWRGAYEQYF
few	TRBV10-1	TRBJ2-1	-	TGCGCCAGCAGTGAGTCTCGGGAGTACCTCTACAATGAGCAGTTCTTC	CASSESREYLYNEQFF
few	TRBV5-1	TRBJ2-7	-	TGCGCCAGCAGCACCCCCCCCACAGGGGCGGGAGAGCAGTACTTC	CASSTPPTGAGEQYF
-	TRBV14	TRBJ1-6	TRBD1	TGTGCCAGCAGCCAATACGGGACAGGCGCTTATTCACCCCTCCACTTT	CASSQYGTGAYSPLHF
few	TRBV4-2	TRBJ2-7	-	TGTGCCAGCAGCCAAGACGTGCACTACGAGCAGTACTTC	CASSQDVHYEQYF